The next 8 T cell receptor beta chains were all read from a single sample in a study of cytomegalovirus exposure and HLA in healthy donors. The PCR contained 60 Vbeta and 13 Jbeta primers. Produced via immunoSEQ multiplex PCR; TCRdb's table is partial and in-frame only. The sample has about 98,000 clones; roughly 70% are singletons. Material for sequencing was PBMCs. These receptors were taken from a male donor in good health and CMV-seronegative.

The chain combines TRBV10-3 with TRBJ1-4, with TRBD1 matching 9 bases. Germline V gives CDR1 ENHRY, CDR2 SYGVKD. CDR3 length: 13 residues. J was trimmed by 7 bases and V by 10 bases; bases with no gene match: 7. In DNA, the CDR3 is TGTGCCAATCAGAGGGACAGGGCTGAAAAACTGTTTTTT. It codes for CANQRDRAEKLFF.

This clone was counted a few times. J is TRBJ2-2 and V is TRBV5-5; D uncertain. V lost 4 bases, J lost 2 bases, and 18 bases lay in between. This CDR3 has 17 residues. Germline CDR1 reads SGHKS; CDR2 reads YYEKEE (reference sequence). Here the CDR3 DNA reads TGTGCCAGCAGCCCCGCCTGGGCAGGCGATAACACCGGGGAGCTGTTTTTT. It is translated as CASSPAWAGDNTGELFF.

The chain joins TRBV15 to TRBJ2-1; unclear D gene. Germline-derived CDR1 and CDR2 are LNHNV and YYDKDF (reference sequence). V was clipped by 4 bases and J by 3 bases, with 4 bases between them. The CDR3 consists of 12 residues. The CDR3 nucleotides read TGTGCCACCAGCACAGTCTACAATGAGCAGTTCTTC. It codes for CATSTVYNEQFF.

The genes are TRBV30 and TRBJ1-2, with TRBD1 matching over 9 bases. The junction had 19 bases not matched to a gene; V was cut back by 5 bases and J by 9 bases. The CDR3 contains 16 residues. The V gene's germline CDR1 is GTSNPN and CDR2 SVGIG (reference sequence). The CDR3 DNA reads TGTGCCTGGGGAGCCCCCCGGACAGGGGCCAATCTCCGCTACACCTTC. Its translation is CAWGAPRTGANLRYTF.

DNA for the CDR3: TGTGCCTGGAGACAAAGCGGGAGCGTCTACAATGAGCAGTTCTTC. Translated, it gives CAWRQSGSVYNEQFF. The chain joins TRBV30 to TRBJ2-1; 8 bases agree with TRBD2. The trim removed 3 bases at V and 3 bases at J, leaving 7 bases unmatched. The CDR3 spans 15 residues. Germline CDR1 and CDR2: GTSNPN and SVGIG (reference sequence).

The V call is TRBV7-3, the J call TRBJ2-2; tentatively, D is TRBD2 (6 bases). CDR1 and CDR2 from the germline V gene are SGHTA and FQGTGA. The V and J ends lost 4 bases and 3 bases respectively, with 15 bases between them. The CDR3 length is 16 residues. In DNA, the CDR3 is TGTGCCAGCAGCTGGGCTGGGGGGTTTGACACCGGGGAGCTGTTTTTT. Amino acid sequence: CASSWAGGFDTGELFF.

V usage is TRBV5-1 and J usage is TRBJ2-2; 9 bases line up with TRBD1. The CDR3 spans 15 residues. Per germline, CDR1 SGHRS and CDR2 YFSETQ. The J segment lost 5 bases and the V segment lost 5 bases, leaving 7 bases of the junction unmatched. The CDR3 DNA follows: TGCGCCAGCAGTCAGGATGGACAGGGGACCGGGGAGCTGTTTTTT. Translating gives CASSQDGQGTGELFF.

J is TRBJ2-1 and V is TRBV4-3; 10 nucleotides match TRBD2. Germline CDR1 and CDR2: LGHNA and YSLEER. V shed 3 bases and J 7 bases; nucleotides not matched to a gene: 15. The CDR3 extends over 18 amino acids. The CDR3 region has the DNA TGCGCCAGCAGCCAGACAGGGTTCCGGGCTAGCGGGAGAAATGAGCAGTTCTTC. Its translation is CASSQTGFRASGRNEQFF.